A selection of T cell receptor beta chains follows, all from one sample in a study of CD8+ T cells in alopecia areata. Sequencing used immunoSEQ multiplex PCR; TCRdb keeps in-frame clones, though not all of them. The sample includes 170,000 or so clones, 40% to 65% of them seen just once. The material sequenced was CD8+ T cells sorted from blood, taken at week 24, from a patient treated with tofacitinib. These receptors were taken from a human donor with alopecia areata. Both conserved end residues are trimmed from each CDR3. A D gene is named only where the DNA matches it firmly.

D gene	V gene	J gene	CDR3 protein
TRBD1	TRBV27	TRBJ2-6	ASSLGQGLAGANVLT
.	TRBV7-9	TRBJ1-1	ASSLVDTEAF
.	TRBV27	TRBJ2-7	ASSPNGYEQY
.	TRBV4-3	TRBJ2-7	ASSLGQGTYEQY
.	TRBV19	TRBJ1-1	ASSIGATEAF
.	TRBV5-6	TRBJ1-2	ASSFAGSTNGNGYT
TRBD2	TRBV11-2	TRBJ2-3	ASSLSGDTDTQY
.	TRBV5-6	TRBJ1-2	ASSLGVNYGYT
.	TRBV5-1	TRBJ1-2	ASSFRDGDGYT
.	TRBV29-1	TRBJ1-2	SVQGGGDYGYT
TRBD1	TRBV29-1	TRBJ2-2	SVERADRGDTGELF
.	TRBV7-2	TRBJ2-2	ASSLTAGTGELF
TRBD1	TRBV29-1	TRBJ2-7	SVEVRLFGTAPEWEQY
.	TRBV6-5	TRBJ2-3	ASSYNQASTDTQY
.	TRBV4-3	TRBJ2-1	ASSQDPTRYNEQF
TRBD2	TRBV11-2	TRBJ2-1	ASSLLAGGKDEQF
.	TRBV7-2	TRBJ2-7	ASSLIGGFDYEQY
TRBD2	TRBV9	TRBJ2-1	ASSVVPGGSSYNEQF
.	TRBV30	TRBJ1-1	AWSGVARPRAEAF
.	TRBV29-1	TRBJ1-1	SVEDFRGTDTEAF
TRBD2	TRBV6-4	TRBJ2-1	ASSELASGGDNEQF
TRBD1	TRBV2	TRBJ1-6	ASSLTGTDTLSSYNSPLH
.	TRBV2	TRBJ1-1	ASSEANTEAF
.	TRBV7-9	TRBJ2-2	ASSPAGGIGELF
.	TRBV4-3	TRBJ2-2	ASSQDRKGQTGELF
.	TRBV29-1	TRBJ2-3	SARGHYTNRTGLRTDTQY
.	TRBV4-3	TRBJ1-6	ASSQRNSPLH
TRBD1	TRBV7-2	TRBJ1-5	ASSTGTEYNQPQH
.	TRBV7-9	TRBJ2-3	ASHSTDTQY